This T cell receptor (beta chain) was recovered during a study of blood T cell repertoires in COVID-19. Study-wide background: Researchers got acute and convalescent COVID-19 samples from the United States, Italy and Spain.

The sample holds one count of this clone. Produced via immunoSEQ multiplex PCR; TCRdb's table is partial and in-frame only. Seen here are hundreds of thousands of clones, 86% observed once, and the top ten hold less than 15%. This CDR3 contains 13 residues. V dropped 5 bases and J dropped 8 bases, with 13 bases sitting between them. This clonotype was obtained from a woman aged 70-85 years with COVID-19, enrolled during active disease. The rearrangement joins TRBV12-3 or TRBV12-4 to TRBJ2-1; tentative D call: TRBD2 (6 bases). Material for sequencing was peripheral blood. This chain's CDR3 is CASSPGEHHEQFF. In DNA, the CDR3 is TGTGCCAGCAGTCCGGGGGAGCACCATGAGCAGTTCTTC.